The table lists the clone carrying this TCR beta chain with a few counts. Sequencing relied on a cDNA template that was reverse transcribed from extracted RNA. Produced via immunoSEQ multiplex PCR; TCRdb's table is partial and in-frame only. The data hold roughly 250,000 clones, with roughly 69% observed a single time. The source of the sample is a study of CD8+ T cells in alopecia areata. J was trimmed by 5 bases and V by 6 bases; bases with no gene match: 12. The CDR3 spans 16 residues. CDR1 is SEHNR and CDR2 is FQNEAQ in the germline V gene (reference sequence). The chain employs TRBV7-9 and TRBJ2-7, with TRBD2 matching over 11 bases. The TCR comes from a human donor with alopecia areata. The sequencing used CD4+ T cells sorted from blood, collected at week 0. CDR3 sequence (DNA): TGTGCCAGCAGGCCTACCCTAGCGGGGGGCCACAACGAGCAGTACTTC. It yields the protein CASRPTLAGGHNEQYF.